The rows below give T cell receptor beta chains drawn from one sample of a study of T-cell reconstitution after alpha-beta-depleted transplantation in children. TCRdb itself ran the PCR reads through MiXCR, one entry per CDR3 protein. The sample lists around 960,000 distinct CDR3 sequences; about 29% were seen once. The sequences come from PBMCs, mostly from graft donor cells, collected 360 days after TCRalphabeta/CD19-depleted stem cell transplant. The origin of the receptors is a boy under three years old who had a stem cell transplant for SCID, so the T cells may come from the graft donor. Each CDR3 is given with its conserved first and last residue. The D gene is left open where the match is weak. Clone size is stated in some rows and not others, as once, few, many or a class when expanded.

j_call	cdr3_length	clone_size	d_call	v_call	cdr3_nt	cdr3_aa
TRBJ1-2	13	NA	NA	TRBV20-1	TGCAGTGCTAGAGATCGAAGGGACTATGGCTACACCTTC	CSARDRRDYGYTF
TRBJ2-7	13	many	TRBD1	TRBV27	TGTGCCAGCAGGAACCGACAGGGTTCCGAGCAGTACTTC	CASRNRQGSEQYF
TRBJ2-1	15	NA	TRBD2	TRBV20-1	TGCAGTGCTCTCGAAACTAGCGGGGGGGCGCGTGAGCAGTTCTTC	CSALETSGGAREQFF
TRBJ1-1	14	many	TRBD1	TRBV5-1	TGCGCCAGCAGCTCGGACAGGGTAGGCACTGAAGCTTTCTTT	CASSSDRVGTEAFF
TRBJ2-1	17	NA	TRBD2	TRBV11-2	TGTGCCAGCAAGCACGCCCGGACTAGCATCTCCTACAATGAGCAGTTCTTC	CASKHARTSISYNEQFF
TRBJ2-5	15	few	NA	TRBV9	TGTGCCAGCAGCGTTCACAGGACCTCCCAAGAGACCCAGTACTTC	CASSVHRTSQETQYF
TRBJ1-5	14	NA	NA	TRBV20-1	TGCAGTGCTAATTCAGACAGGCTAAATCAGCCCCAGCATTTT	CSANSDRLNQPQHF
TRBJ2-1	14	few	NA	TRBV24-1	TGTGCCACTCAGGGTTGGGACTCCTACAATGAGCAGTTCTTC	CATQGWDSYNEQFF
TRBJ2-2	15	NA	NA	TRBV5-1	TGCGCCAGCAGCGGGGACGCGGCGAACACCGGGGAGCTGTTTTTT	CASSGDAANTGELFF
TRBJ1-4	14	few	NA	TRBV2	TGTGCCACCCGGAGGGGGACAACTAATGAAAAACTGTTTTTT	CATRRGTTNEKLFF
TRBJ2-7	12	few	TRBD1	TRBV12-3/TRBV12-4	TGTGCCAGTGGACAGGGGGTCTACGAGCAGTACTTC	CASGQGVYEQYF
TRBJ2-7	15	many	NA	TRBV5-1	TGTGCCAGCAGCTTGGGGGCTGGGAGCTCCTACGAGCAGTACTTC	CASSLGAGSSYEQYF
TRBJ2-1	14	NA	NA	TRBV7-2	TGTGCCAGCAGCTTAGGTCGACTGAACAATGAGCAGTTCTTC	CASSLGRLNNEQFF
TRBJ2-7	16	few	NA	TRBV5-1	TGCGCCAGCAGCCCCTCCGGTGGGACCAGCTCCTACGAGCAGTACTTC	CASSPSGGTSSYEQYF
TRBJ1-5	13	NA	NA	TRBV10-3	TGTGCCATCAGTGAGACAGGGAGGCAGCCCCAGCATTTT	CAISETGRQPQHF
TRBJ1-6	13	few	NA	TRBV18	TGTGCCAGCTCACAACTAGATAATTCACCCCTCCACTTT	CASSQLDNSPLHF
TRBJ2-3	19	few	TRBD2	TRBV20-1	TGCAGTGCTCAGACTAGCGGGGGCCTCCTTTGGCGTCGCACAGATACGCAGTATTTT	CSAQTSGGLLWRRTDTQYF
TRBJ2-3	17	NA	NA	TRBV12-3/TRBV12-4	TGTGCCAGCAGTTCCAGGATAGGACAGCCCGGCACAGATACGCAGTATTTT	CASSSRIGQPGTDTQYF
TRBJ2-1	16	NA	TRBD1	TRBV7-9	TGTGCCAGCAGCGAACTTACGGACAGGGGCTCTAAGAGTCAGTTCTTC	CASSELTDRGSKSQFF
TRBJ2-7	17	few	TRBD1	TRBV5-1	TGCGCCAGCAGCTCCAAACAGGGGACGAGGGGGTCCTACGAGCAGTACTTC	CASSSKQGTRGSYEQYF
TRBJ2-3	15	NA	NA	TRBV6-5	TGTGCCAGCAGTTATATGGCGGGGGCCGGGGATACGCAGTATTTT	CASSYMAGAGDTQYF
TRBJ1-1	13	NA	NA	TRBV20-1	TGCAGTGCGCCCAATGGGTGGAACACTGAAGCTTTCTTT	CSAPNGWNTEAFF
TRBJ2-1	15	few	TRBD1	TRBV4-1	TGCGCCAGCAGCCAGCCCCCGGACAGGTTGGATGAGCAGTTCTTC	CASSQPPDRLDEQFF
TRBJ2-5	16	NA	TRBD1	TRBV20-1	TGCAGTGCTAGCACTACGCGACAGGGGAAGAAAGAGACCCAGTACTTC	CSASTTRQGKKETQYF
TRBJ2-6	17	NA	NA	TRBV12-3/TRBV12-4	TGTGCCAGCAGTTCCCTAACCCCGGGCTCTGGGGCCAACGTCCTGACTTTC	CASSSLTPGSGANVLTF
TRBJ2-2	15	few	TRBD1	TRBV12-3/TRBV12-4	TGTGCCAGCTCTAAATCAGGGGGCTACACCGGGGAGCTGTTTTTT	CASSKSGGYTGELFF
TRBJ2-7	17	few	NA	TRBV4-2	TGTGCCAGCAGCCAAGAGCGGGATTCCGCTCTCTCCTACGAGCAGTACTTC	CASSQERDSALSYEQYF
TRBJ2-3	15	NA	TRBD2	TRBV5-1	TGCGCCAGCAGCTTTGCGGGGGGGCATGGGGATACGCAGTATTTT	CASSFAGGHGDTQYF
TRBJ2-7	11	NA	NA	TRBV27	TGTGCCAGCAGCCTACAGGGTAAACGGTACTTC	CASSLQGKRYF
TRBJ2-2	18	NA	TRBD2	TRBV4-3	TGCGCCAGCAGCCAAGAGGGACTAGCGGGGGAGGAAGGCGGGGAGCTGTTTTTT	CASSQEGLAGEEGGELFF
TRBJ2-3	17	NA	TRBD1	TRBV12-3/TRBV12-4	TGTGCCAGCACTGCATTGGGCGGACAGGGGGGAACAGATACGCAGTATTTT	CASTALGGQGGTDTQYF
TRBJ2-3	13	NA	NA	TRBV18	TGTGCCAGCTCATCCCTCCAGACAGATACGCAGTATTTT	CASSSLQTDTQYF
TRBJ2-5	15	few	TRBD2	TRBV12-3/TRBV12-4	TGTGCCAGCAGTTTAGCCGCGGGGGGGCCGGGGACCCAGTACTTC	CASSLAAGGPGTQYF
TRBJ2-1	17	NA	TRBD2	TRBV20-1	TGCAGTGCTGTTGTGGAGCGGGGGACCAGCTCCTACAATGAGCAGTTCTTC	CSAVVERGTSSYNEQFF
TRBJ1-4	16	many	NA	TRBV7-2	TGTGCCAGCAGCCCCTCTTTCTCCTACTTCCTTGAAAAACTGTTTTTT	CASSPSFSYFLEKLFF
TRBJ2-7	15	once	TRBD2	TRBV7-2	TGTGCCAGCAGCTTAACAGCGGGGGCCCTCTACGAGCAGTACTTC	CASSLTAGALYEQYF
TRBJ2-3	11	few	NA	TRBV6-5	TGTGCCAGCTCCAACGGCGTTACGCAGTATTTT	CASSNGVTQYF
TRBJ2-1	18	few	NA	TRBV11-2	TGTGCCAGCAGCTCCCGGGGAGACGGGGAAGGCCTACTTAATGAGCAGTTCTTC	CASSSRGDGEGLLNEQFF
TRBJ1-6	14	few	TRBD1	TRBV12-3/TRBV12-4	TGTGCCAGCAGCACAGGGGGGTATAATTCACCCCTCCACTTT	CASSTGGYNSPLHF
TRBJ2-1	14	few	NA	TRBV7-6	TGTGCCAGCAGCCCGCAGACTAGTTACAATGAGCAGTTCTTC	CASSPQTSYNEQFF
TRBJ2-1	13	few	NA	TRBV5-1	TGCGCCAGCAGCTTGCAGGGCCACAATGAGCAGTTCTTC	CASSLQGHNEQFF
TRBJ2-3	13	NA	NA	TRBV4-3	TGCGCCAGCAGCCAAGAGTCGTTAAGGGAGCAGTATTTT	CASSQESLREQYF
TRBJ2-3	16	few	NA	TRBV12-3/TRBV12-4	TGTGCCAGCAGTTTTCTGGCCACAACGACCACAGATACGCAGTATTTT	CASSFLATTTTDTQYF
TRBJ2-1	14	NA	TRBD1	TRBV20-1	TGCAGTGCTGGTAACAGGGGAAGATACAATGAGCAGTTCTTC	CSAGNRGRYNEQFF
TRBJ1-1	12	NA	NA	TRBV20-1	TGCAGTGCCCGCAGAGGGCTCACTGAAGCTTTCTTT	CSARRGLTEAFF
TRBJ1-6	14	few	NA	TRBV7-9	TGTGCCAGCAGCTTCGAACTTACGGGCTCACCCCTCCACTTT	CASSFELTGSPLHF
TRBJ1-1	14	NA	TRBD1	TRBV29-1	TGCAGCGTTGGCCCGACAGGGGGAACCACTGAAGCTTTCTTT	CSVGPTGGTTEAFF
TRBJ2-7	19	NA	TRBD2	TRBV5-1	TGCGCCAGCAGCTCCCCTAGCGGGGGGGCGGCGACCTCCTCTTACGAGCAGTACTTC	CASSSPSGGAATSSYEQYF
TRBJ2-1	14	few	NA	TRBV5-1	TGCGCCAGCAGCTTGGGCCCCGAGGGCAATGAGCAGTTCTTC	CASSLGPEGNEQFF
TRBJ1-2	14	NA	NA	TRBV6-5	TGTGCCAGCAGTTACTCGGTGGGGGGTAAAGGCTACACCTTC	CASSYSVGGKGYTF
TRBJ1-1	14	few	TRBD1	TRBV20-1	TGCAGTGCTCCGGACAGGGGTCCAGACACTGAAGCTTTCTTT	CSAPDRGPDTEAFF
TRBJ2-3	15	few	TRBD2	TRBV28	TGTGCCAGCAGTGAGAGCGGGGGGGCCACAGATATGCAGTATTTT	CASSESGGATDMQYF
TRBJ2-7	13	few	TRBD1	TRBV4-1	TGCGCCAGCAGCCGACAGGGGCTGGACGAGCAGTACTTC	CASSRQGLDEQYF
TRBJ2-5	13	few	NA	TRBV20-1	TGCAGTGCTAGCGGGGGGCCGGGGGAGACCCAGTACTTC	CSASGGPGETQYF
TRBJ2-7	14	NA	NA	TRBV5-1	TGCGCCAGCAGCTATGCTGACAGGTTCCACGAGCAGTACTTC	CASSYADRFHEQYF